A selection of T cell receptor beta chains follows, all from one sample in a study of blood T cell repertoires in COVID-19. Repertoires were generated with immunoSEQ multiplex PCR, while TCRdb's copy carries only in-frame clones and drops some. This sample yields fewer than 50,000 clones, of which around 82% are seen a single time; roughly 40% belongs to the top ten. Material for sequencing was peripheral blood. The source is a middle-aged man with active or convalescent COVID-19. The CDR3 runs from the conserved cysteine through the conserved F or W. Each record gives: V gene, D gene, clone size, J gene, CDR3 protein, CDR3 DNA. D genes are given only for firm matches. Some rows mark clone size as missing; the rest say once, few, many or name a class of expanded clone.

V gene: TRBV5-1
D gene: -
clone size: -
J gene: TRBJ1-1
CDR3 protein: CASSLGELTNTEAFF
CDR3 DNA: TGCGCCAGCAGCTTGGGAGAGCTCACGAACACTGAAGCTTTCTTT

V gene: TRBV27
D gene: TRBD1
clone size: -
J gene: TRBJ1-2
CDR3 protein: CASSPLKTGQWGYTF
CDR3 DNA: TGTGCCAGCAGTCCGCTAAAGACAGGGCAGTGGGGCTACACCTTC

V gene: TRBV19
D gene: -
clone size: few
J gene: TRBJ2-6
CDR3 protein: CASSIMSSRIVYSGANVLTF
CDR3 DNA: TGTGCCAGTAGTATAATGTCTAGCCGGATAGTTTACTCTGGGGCCAACGTCCTGACTTTC

V gene: TRBV27
D gene: TRBD1
clone size: once
J gene: TRBJ2-1
CDR3 protein: CASSQRTGLGNEQFF
CDR3 DNA: TGTGCCAGCAGTCAAAGGACAGGCCTGGGGAATGAGCAGTTCTTC

V gene: TRBV6-5
D gene: TRBD1
clone size: -
J gene: TRBJ1-1
CDR3 protein: CASGDRYMNTEAFF
CDR3 DNA: TGTGCCAGTGGGGACAGATACATGAACACTGAAGCTTTCTTT

V gene: TRBV28
D gene: TRBD1
clone size: once
J gene: TRBJ2-7
CDR3 protein: CASSKGTDSHEQYF
CDR3 DNA: TGTGCCAGCAGTAAAGGGACAGATTCCCACGAGCAGTACTTC

V gene: TRBV7-8
D gene: -
clone size: -
J gene: TRBJ1-1
CDR3 protein: CASSLREGRGTEAFF
CDR3 DNA: TGTGCCAGCAGCTTACGGGAAGGGAGGGGAACTGAAGCTTTCTTT

V gene: TRBV28
D gene: TRBD1
clone size: -
J gene: TRBJ1-2
CDR3 protein: CASSYGGQGNYGYTF
CDR3 DNA: TGTGCCAGCTCCTATGGGGGACAGGGTAACTATGGCTACACCTTC

V gene: TRBV30
D gene: -
clone size: -
J gene: TRBJ1-2
CDR3 protein: CAWSVLRGETRYGYTF
CDR3 DNA: TGTGCCTGGAGTGTACTACGGGGGGAGACTCGCTATGGCTACACCTTC

V gene: TRBV20-1
D gene: -
clone size: -
J gene: TRBJ2-3
CDR3 protein: CSARVGRTQYF
CDR3 DNA: TGCAGTGCTAGGGTGGGCCGGACGCAGTATTTT

V gene: TRBV19
D gene: -
clone size: -
J gene: TRBJ2-3
CDR3 protein: CASSIENYPRGTQYF
CDR3 DNA: TGTGCCAGTAGTATAGAGAACTACCCACGGGGTACGCAGTATTTT

V gene: TRBV19
D gene: TRBD1
clone size: few
J gene: TRBJ2-7
CDR3 protein: CASSPGTGFTEQYF
CDR3 DNA: TGTGCCAGTAGTCCCGGGACAGGATTTACCGAGCAGTACTTC

V gene: TRBV27
D gene: -
clone size: few
J gene: TRBJ1-3
CDR3 protein: CASSPDTGNTIYF
CDR3 DNA: TGTGCCAGCAGTCCCGACACTGGAAACACCATATATTTT

V gene: TRBV3-1/TRBV3-2
D gene: -
clone size: -
J gene: TRBJ2-7
CDR3 protein: CASSQGSGQSSYEQYF
CDR3 DNA: TGTGCCAGCAGCCAAGGAAGCGGACAGAGCTCCTACGAGCAGTACTTC

V gene: TRBV6-6
D gene: -
clone size: once
J gene: TRBJ1-2
CDR3 protein: CASREQVFGYTF
CDR3 DNA: TGTGCCAGCAGAGAGCAGGTGTTTGGCTACACCTTC

V gene: TRBV4-2
D gene: TRBD1
clone size: -
J gene: TRBJ1-3
CDR3 protein: CASSQGGQSNTIYF
CDR3 DNA: TGTGCCAGCAGCCAGGGGGGACAGAGTAACACCATATATTTT

V gene: TRBV7-9
D gene: -
clone size: -
J gene: TRBJ1-1
CDR3 protein: CASSLATVQSEAFF
CDR3 DNA: TGTGCCAGCAGCTTAGCGACAGTACAATCTGAAGCTTTCTTT

V gene: TRBV28
D gene: -
clone size: -
J gene: TRBJ2-7
CDR3 protein: CASRPDEGEQYF
CDR3 DNA: TGTGCCAGCAGACCGGACGAGGGCGAGCAGTACTTC

V gene: TRBV9
D gene: -
clone size: -
J gene: TRBJ2-1
CDR3 protein: CASSVGGGNEQFF
CDR3 DNA: TGTGCCAGCAGCGTAGGAGGGGGTAATGAGCAGTTCTTC

V gene: TRBV6-5
D gene: -
clone size: -
J gene: TRBJ2-7
CDR3 protein: CASSYSRRGHQYEQYF
CDR3 DNA: TGTGCCAGCAGTTACTCGAGGCGAGGCCACCAATACGAGCAGTACTTC

V gene: TRBV30
D gene: -
clone size: -
J gene: TRBJ2-6
CDR3 protein: CASSYSGANVLTF
CDR3 DNA: TGTGCCTCTTCCTACTCCGGGGCCAACGTCCTGACTTTC

V gene: TRBV7-2
D gene: TRBD2
clone size: -
J gene: TRBJ2-1
CDR3 protein: CASRGLAGEYNEQFF
CDR3 DNA: TGTGCCAGCAGGGGACTAGCGGGGGAGTACAATGAGCAGTTCTTC

V gene: TRBV6-2/TRBV6-3
D gene: TRBD1
clone size: -
J gene: TRBJ2-5
CDR3 protein: CASSSGTAQETQYF
CDR3 DNA: TGTGCCAGCAGTTCCGGGACAGCGCAAGAGACCCAGTACTTC

V gene: TRBV29-1
D gene: TRBD2
clone size: -
J gene: TRBJ2-1
CDR3 protein: CSVGRSGDFDEQFF
CDR3 DNA: TGCAGCGTCGGAAGGAGCGGGGATTTTGATGAGCAGTTCTTC

V gene: TRBV7-9
D gene: -
clone size: -
J gene: TRBJ2-7
CDR3 protein: CASSFWESNEQYF
CDR3 DNA: TGTGCCAGCAGCTTCTGGGAGAGCAACGAGCAGTACTTC

V gene: TRBV6-5
D gene: -
clone size: -
J gene: TRBJ2-1
CDR3 protein: CASHRVGEQFF
CDR3 DNA: TGTGCCAGCCACAGGGTGGGTGAGCAGTTCTTC

V gene: TRBV28
D gene: -
clone size: -
J gene: TRBJ2-6
CDR3 protein: CASRPRDQYSGANVLTF
CDR3 DNA: TGTGCCAGCAGACCCCGGGATCAATACTCTGGGGCCAACGTCCTGACTTTC

V gene: TRBV4-1
D gene: -
clone size: once
J gene: TRBJ2-3
CDR3 protein: CASSQDLRGILSTDTQYF
CDR3 DNA: TGCGCCAGCAGCCAAGATCTGAGAGGGATACTTAGCACAGATACGCAGTATTTT

V gene: TRBV7-2
D gene: TRBD1
clone size: once
J gene: TRBJ2-5
CDR3 protein: CASSLLGTGGFETQYF
CDR3 DNA: TGTGCCAGCAGCTTGCTCGGGACAGGGGGGTTTGAGACCCAGTACTTC

V gene: TRBV5-1
D gene: TRBD1
clone size: -
J gene: TRBJ1-1
CDR3 protein: CASRPQGFNTEAFF
CDR3 DNA: TGCGCCAGCCGGCCACAGGGGTTCAACACTGAAGCTTTCTTT